Listed below are T cell receptor beta chains from one sample, sequenced in a study of graft-versus-host responses after intestinal transplantation. Data came from immunoSEQ multiplex PCR; TCRdb stores just in-frame clones and leaves some out. Found here are approximately 15,000 clones, roughly 68% of them singletons; the top ten hold 20% to 30%. This specimen was ileum tissue, taken around 690 days after intestinal transplantation. These receptors all stem from a human patient who received an intestinal transplant, so some T cells may come from the graft donor. Both conserved end residues are part of each CDR3. D genes are given only for firm matches. Where a row states a size, it is once, few, many or the class of an expanded clone; other rows omit it.

clone_size	v_call	j_call	d_call	cdr3_nt	cdr3_aa
once	TRBV29-1	TRBJ1-2	NA	TGCAGCGTTGCCCCCTACGGGGGGGATTATGGCTACACCTTC	CSVAPYGGDYGYTF
medium-sized	TRBV18	TRBJ2-5	NA	TGTGCCAGCTCATCAAAACGGGAGACCCAGTACTTC	CASSSKRETQYF
NA	TRBV5-1	TRBJ1-1	NA	TGCGCCAGCAGCGGGGAGGGTAGTGAAGCTTTCTTT	CASSGEGSEAFF
NA	TRBV5-8	TRBJ2-1	NA	TGTGCCAGCAGTTTTTACGGGCCTGGGGACAATGAGCAGTTCTTC	CASSFYGPGDNEQFF
few	TRBV19	TRBJ1-1	NA	TGTGCCACGGGACACAAAATGAACACTGAAGCTTTCTTT	CATGHKMNTEAFF
NA	TRBV7-9	TRBJ2-6	TRBD1	TGTGCCACGACGCGCGGGACAGGGGGCGCTGGGGCCAACGTCCTGACTTTC	CATTRGTGGAGANVLTF
NA	TRBV7-8	TRBJ1-2	TRBD1	TGTGCCAGCAGCTTACAGGGGGTGGTGCGAGGCTACACCTTC	CASSLQGVVRGYTF
NA	TRBV5-1	TRBJ2-2	NA	TGCGCCAGCCTAGGGGGAGTGAACACCGGGGAGCTGTTTTTT	CASLGGVNTGELFF
once	TRBV7-9	TRBJ2-7	NA	TGTGCCAGCAGCCCCTTCGGGCCCTCGTCCTACGAGCAGTACTTC	CASSPFGPSSYEQYF
NA	TRBV11-2	TRBJ2-7	NA	TGTGCCAGCAGCTTAGATTCGCAGTATAGCTCCTACGAGCAGTACTTC	CASSLDSQYSSYEQYF
NA	TRBV7-2	TRBJ1-1	NA	TGTGCCAGCAGCCTCAGGTCAATCCCCTTGAACACTGAAGCTTTCTTT	CASSLRSIPLNTEAFF
NA	TRBV4-2	TRBJ1-5	NA	TGTGCCAGCAGCCAAGAAGGTGGCCTAGGTCAGCCCCAGCATTTT	CASSQEGGLGQPQHF
NA	TRBV5-4	TRBJ2-7	TRBD2	TGTGCCAGCAGCTTGGGACTAGCGGGAGAGGCCTACGAGCAGTACTTC	CASSLGLAGEAYEQYF
NA	TRBV6-5	TRBJ2-3	NA	TGTGCCAGCAGTAGAGGGACTCTGGATACGCAGTATTTT	CASSRGTLDTQYF
NA	TRBV6-4	TRBJ2-3	TRBD2	TGTGCCAGCAGTGCAGCGGGGGCGGAGGATACGCAGTATTTT	CASSAAGAEDTQYF
NA	TRBV5-1	TRBJ2-5	TRBD1	TGCGCCAGCAGCTCAGGGGGCGGTTCGGAGACCCAGTACTTC	CASSSGGGSETQYF
NA	TRBV7-9	TRBJ2-7	NA	TGTGCCAGCAGCTTAGGGGGGACCTCCTACGAGCAGTACTTC	CASSLGGTSYEQYF
few	TRBV5-6	TRBJ2-3	NA	TGTGCCAGCAGCTGGACACTACGCAGGTCAGATACGCAGTATTTT	CASSWTLRRSDTQYF
NA	TRBV30	TRBJ2-3	NA	TGTGCCTGGGCCTCTCTGAGCACAGATACGCAGTATTTT	CAWASLSTDTQYF
NA	TRBV30	TRBJ1-1	NA	TGTGCCTGGAGTGTCACCCAAACAGTGAACACTGAAGCTTTCTTT	CAWSVTQTVNTEAFF
NA	TRBV30	TRBJ1-2	NA	TGTGCCTGGAGTCCCGTCCCGGGGTACTATGGCTACACCTTC	CAWSPVPGYYGYTF
few	TRBV7-8	TRBJ1-1	NA	TGTGCCAGCAGCTTAGGGGCCGGGGGCAACACTGAAGCTTTCTTT	CASSLGAGGNTEAFF
NA	TRBV11-2	TRBJ2-5	NA	TGTGCCAGCAGCTTGACTTACCAAGAGACCCAGTACTTC	CASSLTYQETQYF
NA	TRBV28	TRBJ2-5	NA	TGTGCCAGCAGCCCCCCACTCCACGGGACCCAGTACTTC	CASSPPLHGTQYF
few	TRBV7-9	TRBJ2-7	TRBD1	TGTGCCAGCAACCCATGGGAGCCGGGACAGGGGACCTACGAGCAGTACTTC	CASNPWEPGQGTYEQYF
few	TRBV5-1	TRBJ1-1	NA	TGCGCCAGCGCCTTCTCGGACGCGGGCACTGAAGCTTTCTTT	CASAFSDAGTEAFF
NA	TRBV10-3	TRBJ2-5	NA	TGTGCCATCAGTGACTCGGGCCAAGAGACCCAGTACTTC	CAISDSGQETQYF
few	TRBV28	TRBJ1-2	NA	TGTGCCAGCCTCCCGCCAGGCATGTATGGCTACACCTTC	CASLPPGMYGYTF
once	TRBV4-1	TRBJ2-7	TRBD2	TGCGCCAGCAGCCAAGGGGGAGCGGGAGTGGCCTACGAGCAGTACTTC	CASSQGGAGVAYEQYF
NA	TRBV18	TRBJ1-1	TRBD1	TGTGCCAGCTCACGGGACAGGGGGGATACTGAAGCTTTCTTT	CASSRDRGDTEAFF
NA	TRBV6-1	TRBJ1-3	NA	TGTGCCAGCGGGGATCAAAGGGGAGCCGGAAACACCATATATTTT	CASGDQRGAGNTIYF
NA	TRBV30	TRBJ1-2	NA	TGTGCCTGCCTAACAGGGTATGGCTACACCTTC	CACLTGYGYTF
few	TRBV10-1	TRBJ1-3	NA	TGCGCCAGCAGTGAGGGCTCCTTCTCTGGAAACACCATATATTTT	CASSEGSFSGNTIYF
NA	TRBV7-3	TRBJ2-5	NA	TGTGCCAGCAGCTTAACGTTTCAAGAGACCCAGTACTTC	CASSLTFQETQYF
NA	TRBV11-2	TRBJ1-1	NA	TGTGCCAGCAGCGCAAGAGAAGCTTTCTTT	CASSAREAFF
NA	TRBV7-2	TRBJ2-1	NA	TGTGCCAGCAGCTTAGAAGGGCTCGAGCAGTTCTTC	CASSLEGLEQFF
few	TRBV9	TRBJ2-2	TRBD2	TGTGCCAGCAGCCCCTACTGGGGTAGCGGGGGGATGAGCACCGGGGAGCTGTTTTTT	CASSPYWGSGGMSTGELFF
few	TRBV6-4	TRBJ2-3	NA	TGTGCCAGCAGTGACGGGACGGGGACCACAGATACGCAGTATTTT	CASSDGTGTTDTQYF
NA	TRBV2	TRBJ2-7	NA	TGTGCCAGCAGTGATGGGATTATCTCCTACGAGCAGTACTTC	CASSDGIISYEQYF
NA	TRBV27	TRBJ1-1	TRBD1	TGTGCCAGCATTAACCCAGGGGGAGGTGAAGCTTTCTTT	CASINPGGGEAFF
few	TRBV18	TRBJ1-1	NA	TGTGCCAGCTCACCGGGGGGGAACACTGAAGCTTTCTTT	CASSPGGNTEAFF
NA	TRBV7-2	TRBJ1-6	NA	TGTGCCAGCAGCTTAGCCGGCGGGACGGCAATAAATAATTCACCCCTCCACTTT	CASSLAGGTAINNSPLHF
few	TRBV6-1	TRBJ2-3	TRBD2	TGTGCCAGCAGTACAGCTAGCGGGGGGACAGATACGCAGTATTTT	CASSTASGGTDTQYF
few	TRBV7-6	TRBJ2-5	NA	TGTGCCAGCAGCCCGGAAACCGGGACACTTCAAGAGACCCAGTACTTC	CASSPETGTLQETQYF
NA	TRBV6-1	TRBJ2-2	NA	TGTGCCAGCAGACCTCGGACCCCGGGGACCGGGGAGCTGTTTTTT	CASRPRTPGTGELFF
NA	TRBV19	TRBJ2-1	TRBD2	TGTGCCAGTAGTATTCTAGGACTAGACAATGAGCAGTTCTTC	CASSILGLDNEQFF
NA	TRBV5-5	TRBJ2-2	TRBD1	TGTGCCAGCAGCACAGAACCGGGACAGGCGAACACCGGGGAGCTGTTTTTT	CASSTEPGQANTGELFF
few	TRBV19	TRBJ2-2	TRBD1	TGTGCCAGTACCCGCCGGGACAGAGTCACCGGGGAGCTGTTTTTT	CASTRRDRVTGELFF
NA	TRBV18	TRBJ1-1	NA	TGTGCCAGCTCGCCCTGTTCTCCGCAGGGTGGGGTCACTGAAGCTTTCTTT	CASSPCSPQGGVTEAFF
few	TRBV19	TRBJ2-3	NA	TGTGCCAGTAGTCGAGGCGTGGCTAGCACAGATACGCAGTATTTT	CASSRGVASTDTQYF
few	TRBV15	TRBJ2-7	NA	TGTGCCACCAGCAGAGATGGCCTGATCTACGAGCAGTACTTC	CATSRDGLIYEQYF
once	TRBV20-1	TRBJ2-7	NA	TGCAGTGCTAGGAATGCATACGAGCAGTACTTC	CSARNAYEQYF
NA	TRBV30	TRBJ1-3	NA	TGTGCCTGGAGTGCCCGACTTAGGTGGGGAAACACCATATATTTT	CAWSARLRWGNTIYF
NA	TRBV5-1	TRBJ1-3	TRBD1	TGCGCCAGCAGCCCTTCGACAGGGTCGGACACCATATATTTT	CASSPSTGSDTIYF
NA	TRBV6-1	TRBJ2-3	NA	TGTGCCAGCACCCCGGGACACCGCACAGATACGCAGTATTTT	CASTPGHRTDTQYF
NA	TRBV13	TRBJ2-7	NA	TGTGCCAGCAGGAGGGACGGCTACGAGCAGTACTTC	CASRRDGYEQYF
NA	TRBV19	TRBJ1-1	NA	TGTGCCAGTAGTTATTCAGGCGGACTTCGGAACACTGAAGCTTTCTTT	CASSYSGGLRNTEAFF
NA	TRBV11-3	TRBJ1-2	NA	TGTGCCAGCAGCTTGATGGGCCCTGACTATGGCTACACCTTC	CASSLMGPDYGYTF
few	TRBV5-1	TRBJ1-4	TRBD1	TGCGCCAGCAGCTTGGCCGGACAGGGAGGGGAAAAACTGTTTTTT	CASSLAGQGGEKLFF